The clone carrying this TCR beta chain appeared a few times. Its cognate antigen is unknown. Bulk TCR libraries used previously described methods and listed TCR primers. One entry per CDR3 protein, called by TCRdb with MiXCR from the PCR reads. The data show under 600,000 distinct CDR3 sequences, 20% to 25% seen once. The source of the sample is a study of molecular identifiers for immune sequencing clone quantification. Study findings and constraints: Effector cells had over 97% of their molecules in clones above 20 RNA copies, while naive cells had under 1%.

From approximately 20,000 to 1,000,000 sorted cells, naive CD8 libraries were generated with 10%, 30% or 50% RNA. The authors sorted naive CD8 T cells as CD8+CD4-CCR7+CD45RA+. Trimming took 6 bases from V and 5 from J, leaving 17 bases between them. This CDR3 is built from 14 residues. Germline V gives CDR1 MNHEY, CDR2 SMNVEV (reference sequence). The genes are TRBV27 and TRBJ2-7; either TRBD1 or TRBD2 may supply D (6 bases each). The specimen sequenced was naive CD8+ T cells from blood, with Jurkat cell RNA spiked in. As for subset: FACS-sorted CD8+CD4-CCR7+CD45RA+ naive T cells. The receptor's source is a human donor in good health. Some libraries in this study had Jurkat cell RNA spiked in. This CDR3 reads CASRLNVGGHEQYF. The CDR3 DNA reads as TGTGCCAGCAGGCTGAACGTGGGGGGCCACGAGCAGTACTTC.